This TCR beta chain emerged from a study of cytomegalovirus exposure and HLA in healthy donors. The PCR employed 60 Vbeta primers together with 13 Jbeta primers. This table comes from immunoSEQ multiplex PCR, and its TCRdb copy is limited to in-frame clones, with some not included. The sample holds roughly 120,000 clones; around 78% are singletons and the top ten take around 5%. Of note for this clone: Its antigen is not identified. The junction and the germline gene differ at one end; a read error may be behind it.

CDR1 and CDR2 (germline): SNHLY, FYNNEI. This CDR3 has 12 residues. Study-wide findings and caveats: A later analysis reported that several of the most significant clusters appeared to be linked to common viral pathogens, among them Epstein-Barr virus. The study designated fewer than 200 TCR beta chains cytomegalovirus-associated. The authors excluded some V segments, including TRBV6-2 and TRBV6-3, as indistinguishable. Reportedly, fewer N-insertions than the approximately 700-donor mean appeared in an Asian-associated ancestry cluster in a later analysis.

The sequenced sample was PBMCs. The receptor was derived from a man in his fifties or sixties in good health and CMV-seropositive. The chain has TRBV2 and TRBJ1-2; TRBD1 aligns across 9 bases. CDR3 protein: CASSGQGEGYPF. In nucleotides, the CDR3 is TGTGCCAGCAGTGGACAGGGGGAAGGCTACCCCTTC.